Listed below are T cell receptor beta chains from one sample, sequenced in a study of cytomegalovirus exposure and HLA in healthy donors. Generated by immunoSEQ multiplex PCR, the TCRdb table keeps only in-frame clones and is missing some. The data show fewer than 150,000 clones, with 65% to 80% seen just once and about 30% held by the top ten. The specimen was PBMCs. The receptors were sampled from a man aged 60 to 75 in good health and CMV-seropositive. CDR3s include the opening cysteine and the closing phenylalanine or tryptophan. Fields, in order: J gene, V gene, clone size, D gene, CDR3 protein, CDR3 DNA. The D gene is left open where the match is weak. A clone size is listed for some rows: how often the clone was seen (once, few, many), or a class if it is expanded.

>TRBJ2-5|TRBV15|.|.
CATSRDRLLRGKETQYF
TGTGCCACCAGCAGGGACCGCCTACTTCGGGGTAAAGAGACCCAGTACTTC
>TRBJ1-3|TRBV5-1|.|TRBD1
CASSLEATGSGNTIYF
TGCGCCAGCAGCTTGGAGGCGACAGGGTCTGGAAACACCATATATTTT
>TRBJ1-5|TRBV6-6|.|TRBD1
CASSRTGAQPQHF
TGTGCCAGCAGTAGGACAGGGGCTCAGCCCCAGCATTTT
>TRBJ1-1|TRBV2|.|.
CASSRGQNTEAFF
TGTGCCAGCAGTCGTGGGCAGAACACTGAAGCTTTCTTT
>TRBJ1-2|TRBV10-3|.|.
CAISEKVRGEFYGYTF
TGTGCCATCAGTGAAAAGGTCAGGGGAGAGTTTTATGGCTACACCTTC
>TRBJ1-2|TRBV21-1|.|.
CASIQGYYGYTF
TGTGCCAGCATCCAGGGGTACTATGGCTACACCTTC
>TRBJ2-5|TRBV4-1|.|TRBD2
CASSRALAGGGETQYF
TGCGCCAGCAGCCGGGCTCTAGCGGGAGGAGGAGAGACCCAGTACTTC
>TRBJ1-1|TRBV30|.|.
CAWRVRGGLGAFF
TGTGCCTGGAGGGTAAGGGGGGGCCTCGGAGCTTTCTTT
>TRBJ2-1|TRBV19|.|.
CASSTPQTYNEQFF
TGTGCCAGTAGTACCCCCCAAACCTACAATGAGCAGTTCTTC
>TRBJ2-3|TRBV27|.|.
CASSLRGRGTDTQYF
TGTGCCAGCAGTTTGCGGGGGCGGGGTACAGATACGCAGTATTTT
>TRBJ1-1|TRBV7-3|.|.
CASSSDSAFTEAFF
TGTGCCAGCAGCTCGGACAGTGCTTTCACTGAAGCTTTCTTT
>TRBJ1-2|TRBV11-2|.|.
CASSSLYYGYTF
TGTGCCAGCAGCTCCCTATATTATGGCTACACCTTC
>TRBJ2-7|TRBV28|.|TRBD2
CASRLGTSTGEQYF
TGTGCCAGCAGGTTAGGGACTAGCACGGGCGAGCAGTACTTC
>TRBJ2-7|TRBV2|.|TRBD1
CASSRDRVYEQYF
TGTGCCAGTTCTAGGGACAGGGTATACGAGCAGTACTTC
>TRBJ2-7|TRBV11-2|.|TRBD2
CASSLVAGGYEQYF
TGTGCCAGCAGCCTAGTAGCGGGAGGCTACGAGCAGTACTTC
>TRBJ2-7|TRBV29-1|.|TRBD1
CSVGGTDRGEQYF
TGCAGCGTTGGGGGGACAGATCGGGGCGAGCAGTACTTC
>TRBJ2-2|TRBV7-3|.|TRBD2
CASSPSGRGSNTGELFF
TGTGCCAGCAGCCCTAGCGGGAGGGGCTCGAACACCGGGGAGCTGTTTTTT
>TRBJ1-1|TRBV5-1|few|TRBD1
CASSPPGQGGGYTEAFF
TGCGCCAGCAGCCCGCCGGGACAGGGTGGGGGTTACACTGAAGCTTTCTTT
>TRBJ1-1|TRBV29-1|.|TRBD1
CSVLLGGTGDTEAFF
TGCAGCGTTCTACTAGGTGGGACAGGGGACACTGAAGCTTTCTTT
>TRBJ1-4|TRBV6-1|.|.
CASSDRPRDEKLFF
TGTGCCAGCAGTGACCGGCCACGGGATGAAAAACTGTTTTTT
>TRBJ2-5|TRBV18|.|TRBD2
CASSPGLAGYRETQYF
TGTGCCAGCTCACCCGGACTAGCGGGATACCGGGAGACCCAGTACTTC
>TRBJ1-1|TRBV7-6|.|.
CASSSTYRATEAFF
TGTGCCAGCAGCTCAACCTACAGGGCTACTGAAGCTTTCTTT
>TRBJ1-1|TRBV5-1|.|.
CASSSQGGTEAFF
TGCGCCAGCAGTTCCCAGGGCGGCACTGAAGCTTTCTTT
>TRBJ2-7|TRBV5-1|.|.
CASSFFHSTYEQYF
TGCGCCAGCAGCTTTTTTCACAGCACCTACGAGCAGTACTTC
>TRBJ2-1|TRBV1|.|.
CTSSHRPPGGADRFF
TGCACCAGCAGCCACCGCCCCCCGGGGGGGGCAGACCGGTTCTTC
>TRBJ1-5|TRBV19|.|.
CASSIRDRSQPQHF
TGTGCCAGTAGTATAAGAGACAGAAGTCAGCCCCAGCATTTT
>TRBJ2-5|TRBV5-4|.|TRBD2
CASSFTSSGDSQETQYF
TGTGCCAGCAGCTTTACCTCCAGCGGGGACTCCCAAGAGACCCAGTACTTC
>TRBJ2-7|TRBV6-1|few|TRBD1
CASRTGGRSYEQYF
TGTGCCAGCAGGACAGGGGGCCGTTCCTACGAGCAGTACTTC
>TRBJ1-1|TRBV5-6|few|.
CASSSTVNTEAFF
TGTGCCAGCAGCTCGACAGTCAACACTGAAGCTTTCTTT
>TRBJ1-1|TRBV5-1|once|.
CASSPQRANTEAFF
TGCGCCAGCAGCCCCCAGCGGGCGAACACTGAAGCTTTCTTT
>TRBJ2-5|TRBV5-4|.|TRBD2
CASSSSPGLADQETQYF
TGTGCCAGCAGCTCTAGTCCGGGACTAGCGGATCAAGAGACCCAGTACTTC
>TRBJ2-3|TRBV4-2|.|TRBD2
CASSRRLAGEVDTQYF
TGTGCCAGCAGCCGCCGACTAGCGGGGGAGGTAGATACGCAGTATTTT
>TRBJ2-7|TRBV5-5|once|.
CASGDSREQYF
TGTGCCAGCGGCGACAGCCGCGAGCAGTACTTC
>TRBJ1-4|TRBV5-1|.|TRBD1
CASSFTINLGQGTNEKLFF
TGCGCCAGCAGCTTCACCATTAATTTGGGACAGGGGACTAATGAAAAACTGTTTTTT
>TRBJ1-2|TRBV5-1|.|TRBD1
CASSLGYATGYGYTF
TGCGCCAGCAGCCTCGGGTATGCGACAGGGTATGGCTACACCTTC
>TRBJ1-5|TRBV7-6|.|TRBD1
CASSKTGGLGSQPQHF
TGTGCCAGCAGCAAGACAGGGGGCCTTGGTAGTCAGCCCCAGCATTTT
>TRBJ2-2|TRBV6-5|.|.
CASSRQVLTGELFF
TGTGCCAGCAGCCGGCAGGTCCTCACCGGGGAGCTGTTTTTT
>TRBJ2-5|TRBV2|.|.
CASRERIQETQYF
TGTGCCAGCAGGGAGAGGATCCAAGAGACCCAGTACTTC
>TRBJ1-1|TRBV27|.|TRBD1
CASSPRQGVGEAFF
TGTGCCAGCAGTCCCCGACAGGGGGTTGGTGAAGCTTTCTTT
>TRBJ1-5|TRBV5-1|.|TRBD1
CASSFLRGRGSNQPQHF
TGCGCCAGCAGCTTCCTCAGGGGGCGGGGGAGCAATCAGCCCCAGCATTTT
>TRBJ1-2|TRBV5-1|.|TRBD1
CASSFGQGASGYTF
TGCGCCAGCAGCTTTGGACAGGGGGCTTCTGGCTACACCTTC
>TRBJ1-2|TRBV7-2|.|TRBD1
CASRRDSNYGYTF
TGTGCCAGCAGAAGGGACAGCAACTATGGCTACACCTTC